The text below deals with one T cell receptor beta chain. Its antigen remains unknown. The sample is drawn from a study of cytomegalovirus exposure and HLA in healthy donors. Study conclusions and caveats: Later analysis associated a missense DCLRE1C variant with TCR beta V- and J-gene trimming.

The PCR used 60 Vbeta and 13 Jbeta primers. Repertoires were generated with immunoSEQ multiplex PCR, while TCRdb's copy carries only in-frame clones and drops some. The sample yields roughly 120,000 clones, around 70% seen once. The sequence came from a man aged 25-45 years in good health and CMV-seropositive. Sample: PBMCs.

CDR3 nucleotides: TGCGCCAGCAGCTTGGTCGTCGGAGACAATGAGCAGTTCTTC. Translated, it gives CASSLVVGDNEQFF. The V gene is TRBV5-1, the J gene TRBJ2-1, with no clear D. The CDR3 sequence is 14 residues long. V lost 0 bases and J lost 5, with 9 bases in between. Germline loops: CDR1 SGHRS, CDR2 YFSETQ.